This entry features one T cell receptor beta chain sequence. This entry belongs to a study of radiation and T cells in renal cell carcinoma. Sequenced by immunoSEQ multiplex PCR; TCRdb stores in-frame clones only, minus some. The table includes about 10,000 clones, around 50% detected once. J lost 2 bases, V lost 4 bases, and 5 bases had no gene match. The CDR3 consists of 14 residues. Germline V gene data show CDR1 as SGHRS and CDR2 as YFSETQ. The treatment here: treatment-naive control, cytoreductive nephrectomy. Control tumors came from several females and about ten males, aged about 35 to 82. The material sequenced was tumor tissue, taken from a patient whose treatment was nephrectomy without radiotherapy. This chain joins TRBV5-1 and TRBJ2-5; TRBD2 agrees at 7 bases. This receptor was identified in a man aged 40-55 years with renal cell carcinoma. CDR3 protein: CASSPGLGQETQYF. CDR3 bases: TGCGCCAGCAGCCCTGGACTAGGACAAGAGACCCAGTACTTC. Supplemented by reference TRBV5-1 and TRBJ2-5, the full variable domain reads KAGVTQTPRYLIKTRGQQVTLSCSPISGHRSVSWYQQTPGQGLQFLFEYFSETQRNKGNFPGRFSGRQFSNSRSEMNVSTLELGDSALYLCASSPGLGQETQYFGPGTRLLVL.